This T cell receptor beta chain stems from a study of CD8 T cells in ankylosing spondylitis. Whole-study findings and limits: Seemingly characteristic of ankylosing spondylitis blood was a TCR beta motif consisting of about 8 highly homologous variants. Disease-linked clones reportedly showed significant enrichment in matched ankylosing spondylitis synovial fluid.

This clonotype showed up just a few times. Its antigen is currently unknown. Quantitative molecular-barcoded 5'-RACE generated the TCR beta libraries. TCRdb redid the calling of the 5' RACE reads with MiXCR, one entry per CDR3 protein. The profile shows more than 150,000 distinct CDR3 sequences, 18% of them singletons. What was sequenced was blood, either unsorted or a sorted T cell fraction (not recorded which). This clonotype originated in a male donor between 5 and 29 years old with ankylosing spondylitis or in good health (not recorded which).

The CDR3: CSVQQGGTQYF. CDR3 nucleotides: TGCAGCGTCCAACAGGGAGGTACGCAGTATTTT. The V and J genes are TRBV29-1 and TRBJ2-3; D could derive from TRBD1 or TRBD2 (6 bases each). Trimming pared 6 bases from V and 8 bases from J, leaving 12 bases between. Germline values: CDR1 SQVTM, CDR2 ANQGSEA. This CDR3 is built from 11 residues.